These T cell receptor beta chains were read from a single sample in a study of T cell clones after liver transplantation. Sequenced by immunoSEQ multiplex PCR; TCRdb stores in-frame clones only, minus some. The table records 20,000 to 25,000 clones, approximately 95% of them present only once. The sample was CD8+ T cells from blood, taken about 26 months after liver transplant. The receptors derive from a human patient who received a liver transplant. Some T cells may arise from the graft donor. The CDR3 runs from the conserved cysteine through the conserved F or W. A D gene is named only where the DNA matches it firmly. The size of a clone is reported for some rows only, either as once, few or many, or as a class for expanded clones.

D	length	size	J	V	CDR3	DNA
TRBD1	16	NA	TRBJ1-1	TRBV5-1	CASSNGQGVVNTEAFF	TGCGCCAGCAGCAACGGACAGGGGGTGGTGAACACTGAAGCTTTCTTT
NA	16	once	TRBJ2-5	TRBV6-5	CASSYGSGGSGETQYF	TGTGCCAGCAGTTACGGGTCTGGCGGCTCGGGGGAGACCCAGTACTTC
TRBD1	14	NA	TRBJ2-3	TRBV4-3	CASSQGGGADTQYF	TGCGCCAGCAGCCAAGGAGGGGGCGCAGATACGCAGTATTTT
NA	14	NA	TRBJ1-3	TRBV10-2	CASSDAIEGNTIYF	TGCGCCAGCAGTGATGCCATTGAGGGAAACACCATATATTTT
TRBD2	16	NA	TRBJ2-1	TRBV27	CASSPTSGGSYNEQFF	TGTGCCAGCAGTCCGACTAGCGGGGGTTCCTACAATGAGCAGTTCTTC
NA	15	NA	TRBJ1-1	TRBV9	CASSPRGGGNTEAFF	TGTGCCAGCAGCCCCAGGGGAGGTGGGAACACTGAAGCTTTCTTT
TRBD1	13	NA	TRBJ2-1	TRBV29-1	CSVPGTDYNEQFF	TGCAGCGTGCCCGGGACAGATTACAATGAGCAGTTCTTC
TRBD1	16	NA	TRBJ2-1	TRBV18	CASSPSRDRAFNEQFF	TGTGCCAGCTCACCCTCCCGGGACAGGGCGTTCAATGAGCAGTTCTTC
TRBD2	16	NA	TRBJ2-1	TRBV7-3	CASSPLPSGSQNEQFF	TGTGCCAGCAGCCCCCTGCCTAGCGGGAGTCAAAATGAGCAGTTCTTC
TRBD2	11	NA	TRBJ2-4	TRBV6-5	CASSDQGGVGF	TGTGCCAGCAGTGATCAGGGAGGGGTGGGCTTC
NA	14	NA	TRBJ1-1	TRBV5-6	CASSPGALNTEAFF	TGTGCCAGCAGCCCGGGGGCCCTGAACACTGAAGCTTTCTTT
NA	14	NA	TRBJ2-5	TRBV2	CASSGTPLQETQYF	TGTGCCAGCTCCGGGACACCACTCCAAGAGACCCAGTACTTC
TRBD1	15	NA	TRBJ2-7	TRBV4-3	CASSQGTGVSYEQYF	TGCGCCAGCAGCCAGGGGACAGGAGTCTCCTACGAGCAGTACTTC
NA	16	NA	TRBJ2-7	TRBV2	CASTQMGPPLFGEQYF	TGTGCCAGCACTCAAATGGGGCCGCCCCTTTTCGGGGAGCAGTACTTC
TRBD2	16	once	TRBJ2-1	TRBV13	CASSSGLAGLYNEQFF	TGTGCCAGCAGCTCCGGACTAGCGGGATTATACAATGAGCAGTTCTTC
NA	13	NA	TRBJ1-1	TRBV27	CASSFVENTEAFF	TGTGCCAGCAGTTTTGTGGAGAACACTGAAGCTTTCTTT
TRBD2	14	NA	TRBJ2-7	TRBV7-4	CASSPPSGSYEQYF	TGTGCCAGCAGCCCGCCTAGCGGATCCTACGAGCAGTACTTC
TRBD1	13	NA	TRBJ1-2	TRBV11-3	CASSSETGGGYTF	TGTGCCAGCAGCTCAGAGACAGGGGGTGGCTACACCTTC
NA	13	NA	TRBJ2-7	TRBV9	CASSPAFLAEQYF	TGTGCCAGCTCGCCAGCGTTTTTAGCCGAGCAGTACTTC
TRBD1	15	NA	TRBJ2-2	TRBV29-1	CSVEETGVNTGELFF	TGCAGCGTTGAGGAGACAGGGGTTAACACCGGGGAGCTGTTTTTT
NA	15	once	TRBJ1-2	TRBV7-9	CASSFSGGQEYGYTF	TGTGCCAGCAGCTTTTCTGGGGGCCAAGAGTATGGCTACACCTTC
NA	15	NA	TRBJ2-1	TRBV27	CASSSRLVRVDEQFF	TGTGCCAGCAGTTCAAGACTAGTAAGGGTCGATGAGCAGTTCTTC
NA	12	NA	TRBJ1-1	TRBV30	CAWGAQNTEAFF	TGTGCCTGGGGGGCACAGAACACTGAAGCTTTCTTT
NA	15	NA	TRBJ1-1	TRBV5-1	CASSLWSGRATEAFF	TGCGCCAGCAGCTTGTGGTCGGGGAGGGCCACTGAAGCTTTCTTT
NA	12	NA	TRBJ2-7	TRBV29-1	CSVQGRGYEQYF	TGCAGCGTCCAAGGCAGGGGCTACGAGCAGTACTTC
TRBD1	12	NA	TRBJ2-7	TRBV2	CASVDRAYEQYF	TGTGCCAGCGTCGACAGGGCGTACGAGCAGTACTTC
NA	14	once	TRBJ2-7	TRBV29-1	CSVEGQCPNYEQYF	TGCAGCGTTGAAGGACAGTGTCCTAACTACGAGCAGTACTTC
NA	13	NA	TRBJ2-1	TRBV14	CASSLSGSNEQFF	TGTGCCAGCAGCCTGAGTGGTTCCAATGAGCAGTTCTTC
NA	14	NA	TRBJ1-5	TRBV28	CASSLGRGGQPQHF	TGTGCCAGCAGTTTAGGCAGGGGTGGCCAGCCCCAGCATTTT
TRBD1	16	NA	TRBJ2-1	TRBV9	CASSLRDRGALDEQFF	TGTGCCAGCAGCCTCCGCGACAGGGGTGCCTTGGATGAGCAGTTCTTC
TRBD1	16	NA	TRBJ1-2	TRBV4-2	CASSQDPGTGLYGYTF	TGTGCCAGCAGCCAAGACCCCGGGACAGGGCTTTATGGCTACACCTTC
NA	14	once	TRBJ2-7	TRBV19	CASSTSEDHYEQYF	TGTGCCAGTAGTACTTCGGAGGACCACTACGAGCAGTACTTC
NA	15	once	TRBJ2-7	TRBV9	CASSGDPDSTYEQYF	TGTGCCAGCAGCGGCGACCCGGACAGCACCTACGAGCAGTACTTC
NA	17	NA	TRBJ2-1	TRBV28	CASSLNGSPSSYNEQFF	TGTGCCAGCAGTTTAAACGGGAGCCCGAGCTCCTACAATGAGCAGTTCTTC
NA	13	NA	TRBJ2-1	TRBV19	CASSWDNYNEQFF	TGTGCCAGTAGTTGGGACAACTACAATGAGCAGTTCTTC
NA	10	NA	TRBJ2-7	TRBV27	CASGNYEQYF	TGTGCCAGCGGCAACTACGAGCAGTACTTC
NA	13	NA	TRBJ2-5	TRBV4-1	CASSQRDRETQYF	TGCGCCAGCAGCCAACGGGATAGGGAGACCCAGTACTTC
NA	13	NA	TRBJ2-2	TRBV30	CAWTLGVAGELFF	TGTGCCTGGACACTTGGAGTTGCCGGGGAGCTGTTTTTT
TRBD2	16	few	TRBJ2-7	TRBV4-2	CASSQELAGGFYEQYF	TGTGCCAGCAGCCAGGAATTAGCGGGAGGATTTTACGAGCAGTACTTC
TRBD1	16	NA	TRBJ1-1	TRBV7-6	CASSPRDRGVWAEAFF	TGTGCCAGCAGCCCGCGGGACAGGGGTGTTTGGGCTGAAGCTTTCTTT
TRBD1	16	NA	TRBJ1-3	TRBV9	CASSVGGQGAGNTIYF	TGTGCCAGCAGCGTAGGGGGACAGGGGGCTGGAAACACCATATATTTT
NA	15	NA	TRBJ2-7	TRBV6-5	CASSPQDAEPYEQYF	TGTGCCAGCAGCCCCCAGGATGCGGAACCCTACGAGCAGTACTTC
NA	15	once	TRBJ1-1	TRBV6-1	CATRRAPSLNTEAFF	TGTGCCACCCGAAGGGCGCCCTCCCTGAACACTGAAGCTTTCTTT
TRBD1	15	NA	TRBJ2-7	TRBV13	CASSYRDRVSYEQYF	TGTGCCAGCAGCTACCGGGACAGGGTTTCGTACGAGCAGTACTTC
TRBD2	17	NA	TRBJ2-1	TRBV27	CASSLSGGTSGYNEQFF	TGTGCCAGCAGTTTATCGGGGGGGACTAGCGGGTACAATGAGCAGTTCTTC
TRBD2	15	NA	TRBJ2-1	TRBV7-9	CASSARLAEYNEQFF	TGTGCCAGCAGCGCTAGACTAGCAGAATACAATGAGCAGTTCTTC